These 27 T cell receptor beta chains share one sample of origin, sequenced in a study of immune heterogeneity within non-small cell lung tumors. For the TCR beta CDR3, multiplex PCR with 32 V and 13 J primers performed the amplification. TCRdb used MiXCR to reprocess the multiplex PCR reads, holding one entry per CDR3 protein. The data contain some 4,600 distinct CDR3 sequences, around 40% of them singletons. Genomic DNA from bulk tumor acted as the template, and about 570 ng was loaded per sample. In surgery, several biopsies were collected from each primary tumor at widely spaced sites. Curative surgical treatment was performed in patients who had newly diagnosed, untreated non-small cell lung cancer. The source material was lung tumor tissue. Every receptor here comes from a woman aged 45 to 65 with non-small cell lung cancer.

This clonotype is labeled medium-sized. The V gene is TRBV27, the J gene TRBJ2-7, with 7 bases aligning to TRBD2. Germline values: CDR1 MNHEY, CDR2 SMNVEV (reference sequence). The V segment lost 6 bases and the J segment 2 bases; nucleotides outside the gene matches: 16. The CDR3 covers 17 residues. This CDR3 is CASSRGILASGAYEQYF. CDR3 sequence (DNA): TGTGCCAGCAGCCGGGGGATTTTGGCTAGCGGAGCCTACGAGCAGTACTTC.

This chain uses TRBV20-1 with TRBJ2-7; 7 nucleotides match TRBD1. Looked up from germline, CDR1 is DFQATT and CDR2 is SNEGSKA (reference sequence). The ends lost 4 bases at V and 5 bases at J; junction bases unmatched: 11. This CDR3 spans 14 amino acids. The CDR3 spells CSAKTTDRADEQYF. The CDR3 region has the DNA TGCAGTGCTAAAACAACAGACAGGGCCGACGAGCAGTACTTC.

This clonotype is medium-sized (0.01 to 0.1%) in the sample. CDR3: CASSRFSLTREKLFF. The CDR3 bases are TGTGCCAGCAGTCGGTTCAGTCTGACTAGGGAAAAACTGTTTTTT. The chain recombines TRBV27 with TRBJ1-4; no clear D gene. The length of the CDR3 is 15 residues. Germline assignment: CDR1 MNHEY and CDR2 SMNVEV (reference sequence). Between the trimmed V and J ends, which lost 5 bases and 8 bases, there was a span of 18 bases.

Relative to its sample, this clonotype is medium-sized. The V and J genes are TRBV20-1 and TRBJ1-2; D gene ambiguous. V lost 7 bases and J 4 bases, leaving 13 bases between the germline ends. The CDR3 spans 12 residues. CDR1 and CDR2 (germline): DFQATT, SNEGSKA (reference sequence). The CDR3 region has the DNA TGCAGTGTTCCAGCCGGGCCCTATGGCTACACCTTC. Its translation: CSVPAGPYGYTF.

The sample holds many counts of this clonotype. The chain has TRBV28 and TRBJ2-2; 7 bases are a match to TRBD2. Germline CDR1 MDHEN, CDR2 SYDVKM. The CDR3 is made up of 14 amino acids. Unmatched junction bases numbered 3, after V lost 3 bases and J lost 5 bases. CDR3 bases: TGTGCCAGCAGTTTGGGGGGGGGGACCGGGGAGCTGTTTTTT. It yields the protein CASSLGGGTGELFF.

In its sample, this clonotype is medium-sized (0.01 to 0.1%). The rearrangement links TRBV6-1 to TRBJ1-1, with D maybe TRBD1 (5 bases). Germline V gene lookup returns CDR1 MNHNS and CDR2 SASEGT. Between the trimmed V and J ends, which lost 6 bases and 6 bases, there was a span of 17 bases. This CDR3 contains 14 residues. In nucleotides, the CDR3 is TGTGCCAGCAGGGACATAGGGGATTTGTCTGAAGCTTTCTTT. Translation: CASRDIGDLSEAFF.

In its sample, this clonotype was seen many times. This chain connects TRBV10-2 to TRBJ2-2, with D possibly TRBD1 on 5 matching bases. The germline gives CDR1 WSHSY, CDR2 SAAADI. The V gene lost 3 bases and the J gene lost 0 bases, with 11 bases spanning the gap. The CDR3 contains 16 residues. CDR3 DNA: TGCGCCAGCAGTGACTCAGGGTTGCCGAACACCGGGGAGCTGTTTTTT. This codes for CASSDSGLPNTGELFF.

The rearrangement joins TRBV6-1 to TRBJ1-2; no clear D. This CDR3 spans 15 amino acids. CDR1 is MNHNS, CDR2 SASEGT, per germline. The germline V and J ends were trimmed by 5 bases and 8 bases, with 21 bases remaining between them. For the CDR3, the DNA is TGTGCCAGCAGTCCCCTTTCTTCCCGGGCCTACGGCTACACCTTC. This sequence encodes CASSPLSSRAYGYTF.

By proportion, this clonotype is medium-sized. The chain uses TRBV5-8 and TRBJ2-3, with D perhaps TRBD1 (5 bases). CDR3 length: 13 amino acids. CDR1 and CDR2 from the germline V gene are SGHTS and YDEGEE. Trimming removed 2 bases from V and 4 bases from J, with 8 bases in between. The CDR3 sequence: CASSFDSADTQYF. CDR3 nucleotides: TGTGCCAGCAGCTTCGACAGTGCAGATACGCAGTATTTT.

The chain joins TRBV7-8 to TRBJ1-2; D unclear. The CDR3 sequence is 17 residues long. V was cut by 5 bases and J by 0 bases, with 19 bases left in between. CDR1 and CDR2 (germline): SGHVS, FQNEAQ. CDR3 coding DNA: TGTGCCAGCAGCCCCATTATAGGAGAACAGACTAACTATGGCTACACCTTC. It encodes CASSPIIGEQTNYGYTF.

This clonotype is deemed medium-sized. The CDR3, as DNA: TGTGCCAGCAGCCAAGATCCTAGCTCCTACGAGCAGTACTTC. It translates to CASSQDPSSYEQYF. The gene calls are TRBV3-1 and TRBJ2-7; D call uncertain. The CDR3 contains 14 residues. With 0 bases removed from V and 0 bases from J, the gap between germline ends came to 6 bases. CDR1 is LGHDT, CDR2 YNNKEL, per germline (reference sequence).

This clonotype is labeled medium-sized. The chain uses TRBV19 and TRBJ1-4; D is perhaps TRBD1 (6 bases). This CDR3 has 16 amino acids. Trimming shortened V by 3 bases and J by 0 bases, and 11 bases separated the two germline ends. Germline V gene data show CDR1 as LNHDA and CDR2 as SQIVND (reference sequence). CDR3 sequence: CASSIGDTTTNEKLFF. DNA of the CDR3: TGTGCCAGTAGTATTGGGGACACTACAACTAATGAAAAACTGTTTTTT.

The genes are TRBV11-2 and TRBJ2-3; TRBD2 matches at 12 bases. V was clipped by 5 bases and J by 2 bases; unmatched bases: 5. Germline lookup yields CDR1 SGHAT and CDR2 FQNNGV. The CDR3 totals 16 residues. CDR3: CASSQGLAGSTDTQYF. For the CDR3, the DNA is TGTGCCAGCAGCCAAGGACTAGCGGGGTCCACAGATACGCAGTATTTT.

This clonotype is medium-sized by share. The genes are TRBV20-1 and TRBJ1-4, with D possibly being TRBD1 (5 bases). From germline, CDR1 is DFQATT and CDR2 SNEGSKA (reference sequence). The V end lost 5 bases, the J end lost 5 bases, and 9 bases lay between the germline ends. The CDR3 totals 12 residues. The DNA of the CDR3 is TGCAGTGCTCGGGACTTGAATGAAAAACTGTTTTTT. Translated: CSARDLNEKLFF.

This clonotype counts as medium-sized (0.01 to 0.1%). This chain uses TRBV7-2 with TRBJ1-5; the D is unclear. The CDR3 sequence is 14 residues long. Per germline, CDR1 SGHTA and CDR2 FQGNSA. V gave up 3 bases and J gave up 0 bases, with 6 bases separating them. This CDR3 is CASSLLNSNQPQHF. CDR3 in DNA: TGTGCCAGCAGCTTGCTCAATAGCAATCAGCCCCAGCATTTT.

This clonotype counts as medium-sized. The gene calls are TRBV28 and TRBJ2-1; possible D gene TRBD1, 6 bases. CDR1 MDHEN and CDR2 SYDVKM come from the germline V gene. The V end lost 4 bases, the J end lost 4 bases, and 14 bases lay between the germline ends. The CDR3 covers 15 residues. The CDR3 nucleotides read TGTGCCAGCAGTTCAACCGGGACACGATACAATGAGCAGTTCTTC. Translation gives CASSSTGTRYNEQFF. Together with reference TRBV28 and TRBJ2-1, the CDR3 gives the full variable domain: DVKVTQSSRYLVKRTGEKVFLECVQDMDHENMFWYRQDPGLGLRLIYFSYDVKMKEKGDIPEGYSVSREKKERFSLILESASTNQTSMYLCASSSTGTRYNEQFFGPGTRLTVL.

This clonotype came up a few times. V gene TRBV24-1 combines with J gene TRBJ2-2; D is uncertain. V was pared by 5 bases and J by 4 bases, with 7 bases between. CDR3 length: 13 residues. Germline CDR1 reads KGHDR; CDR2 reads SFDVKD. The CDR3 bases are TGTGCCACCAGTGCACAGTCCACCGGGGAGCTGTTTTTT. The encoded protein is CATSAQSTGELFF.

The genes are TRBV19 and TRBJ2-3; D is possibly TRBD2 (5 bases). This CDR3 spans 15 amino acids. Trimming removed 8 bases at V and 0 bases at J, with 15 bases between. Germline CDR1 reads LNHDA; CDR2 reads SQIVND (reference sequence). CDR3 nucleotide sequence: TGTGCCAGTCAGCCCCGACGGGAAAGCACAGATACGCAGTATTTT. Its protein is CASQPRRESTDTQYF.

This chain connects TRBV28 to TRBJ1-1, with 9 nucleotides matching TRBD1. The junction had 9 bases not matched to a gene; V was cut back by 6 bases and J by 4 bases. CDR1 is MDHEN and CDR2 is SYDVKM in the germline V gene. The CDR3 runs to 15 residues. CDR3 coding DNA: TGTGCCAGCAGCACTACAGGGGGCGCCGGCACTGAAGCTTTCTTT. It is translated as CASSTTGGAGTEAFF.

The V gene is TRBV12-3 or TRBV12-4, the J gene TRBJ1-3; no clear D gene. Trimming removed 8 bases from V and 4 bases from J, with 9 bases in between. This CDR3 is built from 12 residues. CDR3 nucleotide sequence: TGTGCCAGCTCCGAACGAGGAAACACCATATATTTT. This gives the protein CASSERGNTIYF.

By frequency in the sample, this clonotype is medium-sized. The gene calls are TRBV5-1 and TRBJ1-4, with D unclear. Germline loops: CDR1 SGHRS, CDR2 YFSETQ. Trimming pared 6 bases from V and 1 base from J, leaving 7 bases between. The CDR3 is 13 amino acids. The CDR3 DNA follows: TGCGCCAGCACGGGCGGAACTAATGAAAAACTGTTTTTT. This gives the protein CASTGGTNEKLFF.

Here the CDR3 reads CASSTPPPRADTQYF. Written as DNA, the CDR3 is TGTGCCAGTAGTACGCCTCCTCCCCGCGCGGATACGCAGTATTTT. V usage is TRBV7-8 and J usage is TRBJ2-3; no clear D. Germline-derived CDR1 and CDR2 are SGHVS and FQNEAQ. This CDR3 has 15 residues. The V end was cut by 9 bases, the J end by 6 bases, with 22 bases between.

The chain recombines TRBV6-2 or TRBV6-3 with TRBJ2-7; 10 bases line up with TRBD1. The germline V gene has CDR1 MNHEY and CDR2 SVGEGT. The CDR3 has 19 residues. V lost 0 bases, J lost 7 bases, and 18 bases stayed unmatched. The CDR3 is CASSYSRWRDRGLVVEQYF. CDR3 sequence (DNA): TGTGCCAGCAGTTACTCGAGGTGGCGGGACAGGGGCCTGGTAGTGGAGCAGTACTTC.

By share, this clonotype counts as medium-sized. The V call is TRBV9, the J call TRBJ1-2; D may be TRBD1 (5 bases). Between the trimmed V and J ends, which lost 7 bases and 8 bases, there was a span of 18 bases. The CDR3 consists of 13 residues. Germline-derived CDR1 and CDR2 are SGDLS and YYNGEE. The CDR3 coding sequence is TGTGCCAGCTCACCGACCCCCAGGGAAGGCTACACCTTC. Its translation: CASSPTPREGYTF.

This clonotype was seen at least ten times. The rearrangement links TRBV5-4 to TRBJ2-3, with 8 positions matching TRBD2. This CDR3 is built from 15 residues. The germline V gene encodes CDR1 SGHNT and CDR2 YYREEE (reference sequence). The J segment lost 4 bases and the V segment lost 0 bases, leaving 4 bases of the junction unmatched. This CDR3 reads CASSLGGLEADTQYF. CDR3 coding DNA: TGTGCCAGCAGCTTGGGGGGACTAGAGGCAGATACGCAGTATTTT.

Within the sample, this clonotype is medium-sized. The chain combines TRBV27 with TRBJ1-5, with D perhaps matching TRBD1 (6 bases). The CDR3 length is 13 residues. Trimming cost V 8 bases and J 7 bases, with 15 bases left between them. From germline, CDR1 is MNHEY and CDR2 SMNVEV (reference sequence). The CDR3 DNA reads as TGTGCCAGCTTCTACAGGGCGAAGCAGCCCCAGCATTTT. Translating it yields CASFYRAKQPQHF.

This clonotype appeared many times. CDR3 in amino acids: CASSVSSWETQYF. The CDR3 nucleotides are TGTGCCAGCAGCGTAAGTAGCTGGGAGACCCAGTACTTC. This chain links TRBV9 with TRBJ2-5; D remains ambiguous. Trimming stripped 1 base from V and 5 bases from J, with 9 bases between. The germline gives CDR1 SGDLS, CDR2 YYNGEE. This CDR3 spans 13 amino acids.